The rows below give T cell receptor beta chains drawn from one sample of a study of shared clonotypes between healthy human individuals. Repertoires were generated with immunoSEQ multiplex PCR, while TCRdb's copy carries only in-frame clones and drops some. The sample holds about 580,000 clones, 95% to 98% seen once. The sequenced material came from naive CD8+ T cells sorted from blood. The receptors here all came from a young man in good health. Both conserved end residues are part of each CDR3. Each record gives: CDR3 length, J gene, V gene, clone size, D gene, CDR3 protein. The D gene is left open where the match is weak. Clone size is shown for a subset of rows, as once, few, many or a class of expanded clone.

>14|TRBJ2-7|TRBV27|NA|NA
CASKAWLAGNEQYF
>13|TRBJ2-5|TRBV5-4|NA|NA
CASRDTGRQTQYF
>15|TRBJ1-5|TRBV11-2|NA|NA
CASSLDSGSNQPQHF
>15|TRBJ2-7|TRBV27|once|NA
CASSLSKGHYYEQYF
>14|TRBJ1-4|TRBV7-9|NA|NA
CASSAPVGNEKLFF
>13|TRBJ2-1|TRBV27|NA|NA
CASTRTAYNEQFF
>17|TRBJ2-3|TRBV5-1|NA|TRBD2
CASSLGTSGRDTDTQYF
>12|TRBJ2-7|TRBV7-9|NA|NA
CASSSDLYEQYF
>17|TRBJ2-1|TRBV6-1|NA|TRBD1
CASSAPDGTGEESEQFF
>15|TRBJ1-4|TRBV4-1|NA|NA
CASSLGTSTNEKLFF
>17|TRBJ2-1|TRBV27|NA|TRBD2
CASSWGPGTSGYNEQFF
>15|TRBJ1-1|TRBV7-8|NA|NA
CASSLKGIMNTEAFF
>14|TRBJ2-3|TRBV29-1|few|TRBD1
CSVSGRGFGDTQYF
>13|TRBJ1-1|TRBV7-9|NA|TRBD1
CASRHPTGMEAFF
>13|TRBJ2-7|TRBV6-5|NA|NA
CASSLGFPYEQYF
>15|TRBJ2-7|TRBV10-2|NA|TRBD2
CASTIGTSGSGEQYF
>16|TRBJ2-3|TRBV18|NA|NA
CASSPTGREFADTQYF
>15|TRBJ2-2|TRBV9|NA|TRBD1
CASSGRDSLRGELFF
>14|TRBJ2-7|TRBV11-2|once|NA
CASSSLQGRYEQYF
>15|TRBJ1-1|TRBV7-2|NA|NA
CASSLAGYGGTEAFF
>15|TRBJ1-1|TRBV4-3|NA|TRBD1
CASSQEGQGYTEAFF
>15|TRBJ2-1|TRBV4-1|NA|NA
CASSQRDPSYNEQFF
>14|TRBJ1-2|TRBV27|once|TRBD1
CASSGQDPLGGYTF
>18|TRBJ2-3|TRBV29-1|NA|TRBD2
CSVNIGLAGGPGTDTQYF
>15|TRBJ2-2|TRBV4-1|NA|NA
CASSQEFSVAGELFF
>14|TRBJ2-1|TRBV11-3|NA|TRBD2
CASSARTSGGRQFF
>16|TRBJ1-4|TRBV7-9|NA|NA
CASSSAVTDPKEKLFF
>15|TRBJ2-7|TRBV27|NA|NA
CASSFMGEVSYEQYF
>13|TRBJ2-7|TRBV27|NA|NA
CASSWGAPYEQYF
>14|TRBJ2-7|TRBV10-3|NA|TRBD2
CAISGLAGAYEQYF
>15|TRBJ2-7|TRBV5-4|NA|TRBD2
CASSFKAGEYYEQYF
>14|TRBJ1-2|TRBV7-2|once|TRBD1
CASSSVDRGPGYTF
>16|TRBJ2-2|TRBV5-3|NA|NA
CARSLLGGRITGELFF
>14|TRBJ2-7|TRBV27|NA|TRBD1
CASSHVGTGIEQYF
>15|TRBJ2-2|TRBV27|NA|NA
CASSFQGMNTGELFF
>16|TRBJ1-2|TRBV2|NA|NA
CASSGPRDFVDYGYTF
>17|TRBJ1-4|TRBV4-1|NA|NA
CASSHAPGTDHNEKLFF
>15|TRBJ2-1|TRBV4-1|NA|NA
CASRKRRDGNGEQFF
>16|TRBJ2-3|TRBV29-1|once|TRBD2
CSVLPRLAGATDTQYF
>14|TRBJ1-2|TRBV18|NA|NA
CASSTGSLEDGYTF
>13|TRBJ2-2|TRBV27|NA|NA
CASSPTGPGELFF